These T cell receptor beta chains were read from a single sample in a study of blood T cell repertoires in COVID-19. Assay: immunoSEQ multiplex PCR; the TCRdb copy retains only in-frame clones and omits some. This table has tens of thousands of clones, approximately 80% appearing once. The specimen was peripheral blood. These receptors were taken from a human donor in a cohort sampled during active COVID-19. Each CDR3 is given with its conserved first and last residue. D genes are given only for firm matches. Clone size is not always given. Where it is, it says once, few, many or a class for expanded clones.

CDR3 DNA: TGTGCCAGCAGCTTAGCTAGCGGTCACCAGACCCAGTACTTC; CDR3 protein: CASSLASGHQTQYF; V gene: TRBV7-2; D gene: NA; clone size: NA; CDR3 length: 14; J gene: TRBJ2-5
CDR3 DNA: TGTGCCAGCAGGTACACAGATAATTCACCCCTCCACTTT; CDR3 protein: CASRYTDNSPLHF; V gene: TRBV6-6; D gene: NA; clone size: once; CDR3 length: 13; J gene: TRBJ1-6
CDR3 DNA: TGTGCTAGTGGTCCCGGGGGGCGTTTGAATGAGCAGTTCTTC; CDR3 protein: CASGPGGRLNEQFF; V gene: TRBV12-5; D gene: NA; clone size: NA; CDR3 length: 14; J gene: TRBJ2-1
CDR3 DNA: TGTGCCAGCAGTCCCCGGGTCCTCCTTATGAAGGGCTACACCTTC; CDR3 protein: CASSPRVLLMKGYTF; V gene: TRBV6-5; D gene: NA; clone size: NA; CDR3 length: 15; J gene: TRBJ1-2
CDR3 DNA: TGTGCCAGCAGCCTCACAGGAGTCAATTCACCCCTCCACTTT; CDR3 protein: CASSLTGVNSPLHF; V gene: TRBV13; D gene: NA; clone size: NA; CDR3 length: 14; J gene: TRBJ1-6
CDR3 DNA: TGTGCCAGCAGCTCCGGGACAGGGGTTTTTGGTGGCTACACCTTC; CDR3 protein: CASSSGTGVFGGYTF; V gene: TRBV7-2; D gene: TRBD1; clone size: once; CDR3 length: 15; J gene: TRBJ1-2
CDR3 DNA: TGTGCCAGCAGCAAGACAGGCCAGAATCAGCCCCAGCATTTT; CDR3 protein: CASSKTGQNQPQHF; V gene: TRBV7-2; D gene: NA; clone size: NA; CDR3 length: 14; J gene: TRBJ1-5
CDR3 DNA: TGTGCCAGCTCAAGAGGGCCTGCAGATACGCAGTATTTT; CDR3 protein: CASSRGPADTQYF; V gene: TRBV18; D gene: NA; clone size: NA; CDR3 length: 13; J gene: TRBJ2-3
CDR3 DNA: TGTGCCAGCAGCGAAAGGGGACAGCCTAGCACAGATACGCAGTATTTT; CDR3 protein: CASSERGQPSTDTQYF; V gene: TRBV6-1; D gene: TRBD1; clone size: few; CDR3 length: 16; J gene: TRBJ2-3
CDR3 DNA: TGTGCCATCAGTACAGGGGTAGAAGAGACCCAGTACTTC; CDR3 protein: CAISTGVEETQYF; V gene: TRBV10-3; D gene: TRBD1; clone size: few; CDR3 length: 13; J gene: TRBJ2-5
CDR3 DNA: TGTGCCAGTCAGACAGGGGCTAATGAAAAACTGTTTTTT; CDR3 protein: CASQTGANEKLFF; V gene: TRBV28; D gene: TRBD1; clone size: NA; CDR3 length: 13; J gene: TRBJ1-4